This TCR beta chain was retrieved from a study of T cells in Graves' hyperthyroidism and ophthalmopathy. Study findings and constraints: Stable hyperthyroidism and ophthalmopathy were separated using 13 V-J signatures.

The CDR3 consists of 16 residues. The V segment lost 2 bases and the J segment 8 bases; nucleotides outside the gene matches: 12. CDR1 is MGHDK, CDR2 SYGVNS, per germline. The investigators amplified TCR beta CDR3 regions from RNA transcripts. A set of HTBI primers served as the primers for a first-round RT-PCR of the TCR CDR3. One entry per CDR3 protein, called by TCRdb with MiXCR from the multiplex PCR reads. The table records about 420,000 distinct CDR3 sequences, approximately 14% of them present only once. On this clonotype: Its specificity is unknown.

The chain links TRBV25-1 to TRBJ2-7; TRBD1 agrees at 10 bases. The clonotype was recovered from a woman younger than 35 with Graves' hyperthyroidism. Material: blood. The CDR3: CASSEGRDRGINKQYF. The CDR3 DNA is TGTGCCAGCAGTGAAGGGAGGGACAGGGGCATTAATAAGCAGTACTTC.